This entry features one T cell receptor (beta chain) sequence. Its antigen is currently unknown. UMIs and sample barcodes were carried by the TCR alpha and TCR beta cDNA libraries that 5'RACE produced using constant-segment primers. MiXCR, run by TCRdb on the 5' RACE reads, gives a single entry per CDR3 protein. The profile shows around 200,000 distinct CDR3 sequences, 16% of them singletons. This record belongs to a study of T-cell memory formation after mild COVID-19. The wider study: Largely, TCR clusters stayed within a single donor.

Findings and limits, study-wide: Clones that contracted clustered mainly in CM and EM if CD4+ and in EMRA if CD8+. In second-wave clones peaking day 37, SARS-CoV-2 specificity remained unconfirmed.

The source material was PBMCs or a T cell subset sorted from them (not recorded which). The sequence came from an adult woman who had mild COVID-19 (a few samples of this study predate the infection). Cell type and time point are not known.

The DNA of the CDR3 is TGTGCCAGCAGCCTCCCGACCGGGGGAGGTTCACCCCTCCACTTT. Protein: CASSLPTGGGSPLHF. The rearrangement joins TRBV5-6 to TRBJ1-6; tentatively, D is TRBD1 (5 bases). Germline assignment: CDR1 SGHDT and CDR2 YYEEEE. Between the trimmed V and J ends, which lost 4 bases and 9 bases, there was a span of 17 bases. The CDR3 contains 15 residues. The full variable domain, with the rest looked up from reference TRBV5-6 and TRBJ1-6, is DAGVTQSPTHLIKTRGQQVTLRCSPKSGHDTVSWYQQALGQGPQFIFQYYEEEERQRGNFPDRFSGHQFPNYSSELNVNALLLGDSALYLCASSLPTGGGSPLHFGNGTRLTVT.